Each of the 30 T cell receptor beta chains below was sequenced from the same sample in a study of blood T cells in healthy people across ages. A second PCR, run for about 7 to 11 cycles, used a sample-barcoded 5' primer plus a J-beta primer mix. TCRdb reanalysed the 5' RACE reads using MiXCR and keeps one entry per CDR3 protein. The sample contains 1.5 million to 2 million distinct CDR3 sequences, roughly two fifths of which appear only once. What was sequenced was blood. The source of these receptors is a human donor in good health.

The genes are TRBV28 and TRBJ1-2, with D perhaps matching TRBD1 (6 bases). The V gene lost 6 bases and the J gene lost 4 bases, with 15 bases spanning the gap. Germline lookup yields CDR1 MDHEN and CDR2 SYDVKM. The length of the CDR3 is 14 residues. The CDR3 DNA reads TGTGCCAGCAGGCTAGAGAGGGGGTTCTATGGCTACACCTTC. Translation gives CASRLERGFYGYTF.

This clonotype was seen ten or more times. This sequence joins TRBV7-2 and TRBJ2-7; 7 nucleotides align to TRBD2. V shed 4 bases and J 4 bases; nucleotides not matched to a gene: 7. CDR1 and CDR2 from the germline V gene are SGHTA and FQGNSA. The CDR3 has 14 residues. The CDR3 sequence is CASSSLAGPYEQYF. The CDR3 DNA sequence: TGTGCCAGCAGCTCATTAGCGGGCCCTTACGAGCAGTACTTC. Looking up the rest from reference TRBV7-2 and TRBJ2-7 gives the full variable domain: GAGVSQSPSNKVTEKGKDVELRCDPISGHTALYWYRQSLGQGLEFLIYFQGNSAPDKSGLPSDRFSAERTGGSVSTLTIQRTQQEDSAVYLCASSSLAGPYEQYFGPGTRLTVT.

J is TRBJ2-7 and V is TRBV28, with TRBD1 identical over 9 bases. Trimming cost V 2 bases and J 6 bases; bases outside gene matches: 5. This CDR3 is 14 amino acids long. Germline lookup yields CDR1 MDHEN and CDR2 SYDVKM. The CDR3 loop reads CASSLATGGGEQYF. Here the CDR3 DNA reads TGTGCCAGCAGTTTAGCTACAGGGGGCGGCGAGCAGTACTTC.

In its sample, this clonotype was seen a few times. The chain has TRBV6-4 and TRBJ2-1; weak D call: TRBD2 (7 bases). V was trimmed by 1 base and J by 9 bases, leaving 22 bases between them. In germline, CDR1 is MRHNA, CDR2 SNTAGT. The length of the CDR3 is 17 residues. In DNA form, the CDR3 reads TGTGCCAGCAGTGACTATGGGGGGGCCTATAAATCTGGTGAGCAGTTCTTC. Translated: CASSDYGGAYKSGEQFF.

This sequence joins TRBV2 and TRBJ2-7; D uncertain. The DNA end favors TRBJ2-5, so the J call may be wrong. The CDR3 runs 14 residues. Germline V gives CDR1 SNHLY, CDR2 FYNNEI. Here the CDR3 reads CASSARPQAETQYF. DNA for the CDR3: TGTGCCAGCAGCGCCCGACCCCAGGCGGAGACCCAGTACTTC.

This chain connects TRBV6-2 or TRBV6-3 to TRBJ2-1; perhaps TRBD2 as D (7 bases). Germline loops: CDR1 MNHEY, CDR2 SVGEGT. CDR3 length: 16 residues. Trimming shortened V by 5 bases and J by 4 bases, and 18 bases separated the two germline ends. In DNA, the CDR3 is TGTGCCAGCAGTCCCCAGGACGGGGGGACATACAATGAGCAGTTCTTC. Protein: CASSPQDGGTYNEQFF.

This clonotype was recorded many times. The CDR3 loop is CSVVAGAGYTF. The DNA for the CDR3 is TGCAGCGTTGTGGCAGGGGCTGGCTACACCTTC. The chain couples TRBV29-1 to TRBJ1-2, with TRBD1 as a possible D gene (6 bases). V was clipped by 4 bases and J by 7 bases, with 10 bases between them. Germline V lookup: CDR1 SQVTM, CDR2 ANQGSEA. The CDR3 has 11 residues.

The chain combines TRBV12-3 or TRBV12-4 with TRBJ2-5; D is unclear. The CDR3 has 13 amino acids. V dropped 3 bases and J dropped 4 bases, with 9 bases sitting between them. CDR3 bases: TGTGCCAGCAGTTTGGGGAAGAGAGAGACCCAGTACTTC. It is translated as CASSLGKRETQYF.

The chain links TRBV28 to TRBJ1-5; maybe TRBD1 (5 bases). This CDR3 has 14 amino acids. Germline values: CDR1 MDHEN, CDR2 SYDVKM. The ends were cut back, 3 bases at V and 3 bases at J, with 9 bases in the middle. The CDR3 coding sequence is TGTGCCAGCAGTTTGGCACAGGACAATCAGCCCCAGCATTTT. Its protein product is CASSLAQDNQPQHF. The complete variable domain, with remaining parts taken from reference TRBV28 and TRBJ1-5, reads DVKVTQSSRYLVKRTGEKVFLECVQDMDHENMFWYRQDPGLGLRLIYFSYDVKMKEKGDIPEGYSVSREKKERFSLILESASTNQTSMYLCASSLAQDNQPQHFGDGTRLSIL.

This clonotype appeared many times. The chain uses TRBV29-1 and TRBJ2-1, with a weak D call TRBD2 (5 bases). CDR3 size: 12 residues. Per germline, CDR1 SQVTM and CDR2 ANQGSEA. Deletions cut 7 bases from V and 4 bases from J, with 11 bases between. The CDR3 reads CSAQTGYNEQFF. The CDR3 DNA is TGCAGCGCCCAAACGGGGTACAATGAGCAGTTCTTC.

This clonotype was seen a few times. This chain joins TRBV2 and TRBJ2-5; D may match TRBD1 or TRBD2 (5 bases each). The V and J ends lost 6 bases and 6 bases respectively, with 23 bases between them. The CDR3 totals 16 residues. The germline CDR1 and CDR2 sequences are SNHLY and FYNNEI. The CDR3 DNA follows: TGTGCCAGCAGGCCTCTTCGGGACGAACCCAAGAAGACCCAGTACTTC. Protein product: CASRPLRDEPKKTQYF.

This clonotype was seen a handful of times. The rearrangement joins TRBV20-1 to TRBJ2-7; D perhaps matches TRBD1 (7 bases). V gave up 5 bases and J gave up 3 bases, with 14 bases separating them. The CDR3 is 13 amino acids. CDR1 and CDR2 from the germline V gene are DFQATT and SNEGSKA (reference sequence). The CDR3 DNA is TGCAGTGCTTGGACAGGCGGGGACTACGAGCAGTACTTC. It encodes CSAWTGGDYEQYF.

CDR3 sequence: CASSLRLLGDNQFF. CDR3 bases: TGTGCCAGCAGCTTACGTTTACTCGGAGACAATCAGTTCTTC. The rearrangement uses TRBV11-1 and TRBJ2-1; no reliable D call. CDR3 size: 14 residues. V lost 2 bases, J lost 13 bases, and 18 bases lay in between. The germline V gene encodes CDR1 SGHAT and CDR2 FQDESV (reference sequence).

This clonotype showed up just a few times. The CDR3, as DNA: TGCAGCGTTGAAGATCAGGGGAGAGTAGAGCAGTACTTC. This sequence encodes CSVEDQGRVEQYF. The rearrangement links TRBV29-1 to TRBJ2-5; D perhaps matches TRBD1 (6 bases). The CDR3 loop spans 13 amino acids. Germline CDR1 SQVTM, CDR2 ANQGSEA. V was pared by 0 bases and J by 11 bases, with 16 bases between.

The table lists this clonotype with a few counts. V is TRBV4-3 and J is TRBJ2-3; D unclear. Per germline, CDR1 LGHNA and CDR2 YSLEER. The CDR3 sequence is 13 residues long. The V gene lost 4 bases and the J gene lost 9 bases, with 14 bases spanning the gap. CDR3 coding DNA: TGCGCCAGCAGCCTCCGGCGGTTCGAGACGCAGTATTTT. Amino acids: CASSLRRFETQYF.

This clonotype was found a few times. V gene TRBV4-3 combines with J gene TRBJ1-2; no clear D. Germline V gene data show CDR1 as LGHNA and CDR2 as YSLEER. The CDR3 has 15 residues. V lost 4 bases to trimming and J lost 4 bases, with 16 bases between them. CDR3 in DNA: TGCGCCAGCAGCCCAGATAGTGGCGAGGCCTATGGCTACACCTTC. Its translation is CASSPDSGEAYGYTF.

This clonotype was picked up a small number of times. The V call is TRBV7-2, the J call TRBJ1-1, with a tentative D call TRBD1 (6 bases). CDR1 SGHTA and CDR2 FQGNSA come from the germline V gene. Trimming took off 5 bases at V and 6 bases at J, with 13 bases between the two ends. The CDR3 length is 13 residues. CDR3 in amino acids: CASSPPGQPEAFF. CDR3 nucleotide sequence: TGTGCCAGCAGCCCTCCGGGACAACCTGAAGCTTTCTTT.

This clonotype was picked up a small number of times. This chain connects TRBV12-3 or TRBV12-4 to TRBJ1-2; D gene ambiguous. The CDR3 totals 13 residues. The V end lost 3 bases, the J end lost 3 bases, and 8 bases lay between the germline ends. CDR3 amino acids: CASSFNRYYGYTF. DNA of the CDR3: TGTGCCAGCAGTTTTAACCGCTACTATGGCTACACCTTC.

The CDR3 nucleotides read TGCAGCGTTTCAGGACCCGGAGGAGAGACCCAGTACTTC. Protein sequence: CSVSGPGGETQYF. V gene TRBV29-1 combines with J gene TRBJ2-5; D possibly corresponds to TRBD2 (5 bases). The CDR3 runs 13 residues. From germline, CDR1 is SQVTM and CDR2 ANQGSEA. Trimming removed 5 bases from V and 4 bases from J, with 14 bases in between.

Details on this clonotype: A much bigger clone sits one base away, suggesting this may be a read error. This chain links TRBV29-1 with TRBJ2-4; perhaps TRBD1 as D (6 bases). Germline loops: CDR1 SQVTM, CDR2 ANQGSEA. The length of the CDR3 is 15 residues. Trimming shortened V by 3 bases and J by 13 bases, and 25 bases separated the two germline ends. CDR3 nucleotides: TGCAGCGTTGAGTGCAGGGACACCGCCTACAATGAGCAGTACTTC. It codes for CSVECRDTAYNEQYF.

The chain couples TRBV12-3 or TRBV12-4 to TRBJ2-1; TRBD1 agrees at 9 bases. The CDR3 has 15 amino acids. The ends lost 6 bases at V and 6 bases at J; junction bases unmatched: 9. The CDR3 DNA sequence: TGTGCCAGCAGGACTTCGGACAGGGGAGGCAATGAGCAGTTCTTC. Protein product: CASRTSDRGGNEQFF.

This clonotype occurred a few times. The chain joins TRBV12-3 or TRBV12-4 to TRBJ2-7, with 7 bases matching TRBD1. The trim removed 0 bases at V and 7 bases at J, leaving 6 bases unmatched. The CDR3 is 14 residues long. The CDR3 reads CASSLATGSGEQYF. Written as DNA, the CDR3 is TGTGCCAGCAGTTTAGCGACAGGGTCGGGGGAGCAGTACTTC.

This clonotype was seen at least ten times. The chain is built from TRBV20-1 and TRBJ2-4; D remains unclear. Germline V gives CDR1 DFQATT, CDR2 SNEGSKA (reference sequence). Trimming left V 3 bases short and J 8 bases short, with 8 bases between. CDR3 size: 11 residues. The CDR3 spells CSARPSYIQYF. The CDR3 region has the DNA TGCAGTGCTAGGCCCTCATACATTCAGTACTTC.

This chain connects TRBV7-3 to TRBJ2-3; the D gene is possibly TRBD1 (7 bases). This CDR3 contains 15 residues. Trimming left V 5 bases short and J 2 bases short, with 14 bases between. Germline values: CDR1 SGHTA, CDR2 FQGTGA. This CDR3 reads CASSPGDSFTDTQYF. Written as DNA, the CDR3 is TGTGCCAGCAGCCCGGGGGACAGTTTCACAGATACGCAGTATTTT.

This clonotype was seen a handful of times. Germline and junction disagree at one end, which may indicate a read error. The rearrangement links TRBV15 to TRBJ2-4; D remains ambiguous. CDR1 is LNHNV and CDR2 is YYDKDF in the germline V gene (reference sequence). This CDR3 is 20 amino acids long. The CDR3, as DNA: TGTGCCGCCAGCAGGTCCCCCGGGCCGGTCTACCCTCAAATCTCCAACATTCAGTACTTC. Its protein product is CAASRSPGPVYPQISNIQYF.

This clonotype was recorded a few times. The V gene is TRBV29-1, the J gene TRBJ1-2; TRBD1 matches 7 bases. This CDR3 spans 13 amino acids. CDR1 SQVTM and CDR2 ANQGSEA come from the germline V gene. The ends lost 6 bases at V and 7 bases at J; junction bases unmatched: 11. The CDR3 sequence: CSVDPEGASGYTF. The DNA for the CDR3 is TGCAGCGTCGACCCGGAGGGGGCATCTGGCTACACCTTC.

Of note for this clonotype: One end of the junction does not line up with germline, which may come from a read error. The rearrangement uses TRBV28 and TRBJ2-1; D is unresolved. Per germline, CDR1 MDHEN and CDR2 SYDVKM. The CDR3 is 13 residues long. CDR3 residues: CASSPPRPAERFF. The CDR3 region has the DNA TGTGCCAGCAGTCCGCCGAGGCCGGCCGAGCGGTTCTTC.

The chain joins TRBV7-6 to TRBJ1-4; no clear D. The CDR3 extends over 14 amino acids. V lost 6 bases and J lost 3, with 11 bases in between. Germline V CDR1 and CDR2: SGHVS, FNYEAQ. The CDR3 protein is CASSQWGANEKLFF. CDR3 nucleotide sequence: TGTGCCAGCAGTCAGTGGGGTGCTAATGAAAAACTGTTTTTT.

The table lists this clonotype with a few counts. The chain carries TRBV12-3 or TRBV12-4 and TRBJ1-4, with TRBD1 matching 8 bases. The CDR3 is made up of 16 amino acids. V dropped 8 bases and J dropped 0; count of bases not matched to a gene: 8. CDR3 in DNA: TGTGCCAGCGGACAGGGTTGGGAAGCAACTAATGAAAAACTGTTTTTT. Protein product: CASGQGWEATNEKLFF.

The CDR3 reads CAISAGQGPNMQYF. The CDR3 DNA reads TGTGCCATCAGTGCGGGACAGGGTCCAAATATGCAGTATTTT. The chain employs TRBV10-3 and TRBJ2-3, with 9 bases identical to TRBD1. Trimming took 4 bases from V and 11 from J; bases not matched to a gene: 10. Germline V gene data show CDR1 as ENHRY and CDR2 as SYGVKD. The CDR3 contains 14 residues.